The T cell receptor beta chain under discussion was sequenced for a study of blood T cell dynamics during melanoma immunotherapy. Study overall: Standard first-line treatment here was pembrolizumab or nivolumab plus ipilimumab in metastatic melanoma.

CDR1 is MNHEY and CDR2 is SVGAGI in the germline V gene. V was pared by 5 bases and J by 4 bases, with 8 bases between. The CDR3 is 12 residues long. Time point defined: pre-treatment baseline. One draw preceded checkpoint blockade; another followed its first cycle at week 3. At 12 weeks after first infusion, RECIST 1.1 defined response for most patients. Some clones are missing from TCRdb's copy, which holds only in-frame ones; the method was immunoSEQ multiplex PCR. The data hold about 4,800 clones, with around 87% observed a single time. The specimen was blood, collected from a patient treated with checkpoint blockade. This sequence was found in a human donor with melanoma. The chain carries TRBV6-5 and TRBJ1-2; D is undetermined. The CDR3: CASSQNLYGYTF. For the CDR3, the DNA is TGTGCCAGCAGTCAGAACCTCTATGGCTACACCTTC.